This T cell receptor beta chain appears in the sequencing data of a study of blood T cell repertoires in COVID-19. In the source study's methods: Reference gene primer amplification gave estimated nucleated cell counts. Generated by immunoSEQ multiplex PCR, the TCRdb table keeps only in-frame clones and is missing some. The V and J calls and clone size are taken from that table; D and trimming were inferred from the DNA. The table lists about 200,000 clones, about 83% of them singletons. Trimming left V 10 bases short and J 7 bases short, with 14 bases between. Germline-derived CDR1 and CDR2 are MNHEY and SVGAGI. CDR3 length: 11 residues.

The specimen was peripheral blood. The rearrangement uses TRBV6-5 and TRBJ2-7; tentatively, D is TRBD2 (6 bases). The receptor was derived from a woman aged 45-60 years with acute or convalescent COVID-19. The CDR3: CAITGVGEQYF. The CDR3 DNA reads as TGTGCCATCACGGGGGTCGGGGAGCAGTACTTC.